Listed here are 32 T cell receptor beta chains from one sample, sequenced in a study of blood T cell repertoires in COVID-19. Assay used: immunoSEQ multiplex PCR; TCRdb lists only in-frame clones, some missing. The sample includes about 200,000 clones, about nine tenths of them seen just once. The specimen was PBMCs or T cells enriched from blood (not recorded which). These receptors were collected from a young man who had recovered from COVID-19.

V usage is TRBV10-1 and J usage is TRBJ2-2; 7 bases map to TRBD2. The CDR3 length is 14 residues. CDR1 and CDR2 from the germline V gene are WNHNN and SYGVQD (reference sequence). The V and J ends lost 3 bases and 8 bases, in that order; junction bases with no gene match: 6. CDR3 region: CASSELARQGELFF. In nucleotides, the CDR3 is TGCGCCAGCAGTGAACTAGCGAGACAGGGGGAGCTGTTTTTT.

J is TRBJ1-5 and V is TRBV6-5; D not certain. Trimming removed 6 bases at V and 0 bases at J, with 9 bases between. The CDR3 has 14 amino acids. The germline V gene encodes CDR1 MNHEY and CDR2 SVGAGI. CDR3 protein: CASRRYDSNQPQHF. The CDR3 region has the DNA TGTGCCAGCAGGAGGTACGATAGCAATCAGCCCCAGCATTTT.

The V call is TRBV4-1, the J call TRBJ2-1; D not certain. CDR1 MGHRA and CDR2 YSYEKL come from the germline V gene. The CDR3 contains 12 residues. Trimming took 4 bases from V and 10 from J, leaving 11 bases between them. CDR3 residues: CASSRIVGEQFF. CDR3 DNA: TGCGCCAGCAGCCGGATAGTGGGCGAGCAGTTCTTC.

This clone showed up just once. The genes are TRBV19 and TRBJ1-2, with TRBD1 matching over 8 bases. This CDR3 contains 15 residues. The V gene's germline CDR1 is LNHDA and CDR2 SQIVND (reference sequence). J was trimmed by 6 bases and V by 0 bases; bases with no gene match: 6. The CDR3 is CASSIDADREDGYTF. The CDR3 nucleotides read TGTGCCAGTAGTATAGATGCGGACAGGGAAGATGGCTACACCTTC.

CDR3 bases: TGTGCCAGCAGCGGAGGACAGCAAGAGACCCAGTACTTC. It translates to CASSGGQQETQYF. This rearrangement joins TRBV21-1 to TRBJ2-5; the DNA was not compared with TRBD1, the D call given in the table. TRBV21-1 is reported as a pseudogene. CDR3 length equals 13 residues.

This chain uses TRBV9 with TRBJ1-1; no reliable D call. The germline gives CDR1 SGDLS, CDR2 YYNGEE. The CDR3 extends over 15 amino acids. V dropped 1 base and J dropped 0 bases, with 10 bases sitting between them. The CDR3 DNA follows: TGTGCCAGCAGCGTATCCGAGATCATGAACACTGAAGCTTTCTTT. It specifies CASSVSEIMNTEAFF.

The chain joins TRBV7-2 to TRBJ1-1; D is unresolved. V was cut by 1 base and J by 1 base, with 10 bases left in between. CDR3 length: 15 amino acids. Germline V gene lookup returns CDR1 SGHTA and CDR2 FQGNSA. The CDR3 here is CASSLELPGNTEAFF. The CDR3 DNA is TGTGCCAGCAGCTTAGAGCTTCCCGGGAACACTGAAGCTTTCTTT.

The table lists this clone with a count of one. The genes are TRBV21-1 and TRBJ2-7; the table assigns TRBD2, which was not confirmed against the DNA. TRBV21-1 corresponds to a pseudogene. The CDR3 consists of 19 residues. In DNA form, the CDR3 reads TGTGCCAGCAGCAAAAAGGAAAACGGGACTAGCGGGACTTGCTACGAGCAGTACTTC. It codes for CASSKKENGTSGTCYEQYF.

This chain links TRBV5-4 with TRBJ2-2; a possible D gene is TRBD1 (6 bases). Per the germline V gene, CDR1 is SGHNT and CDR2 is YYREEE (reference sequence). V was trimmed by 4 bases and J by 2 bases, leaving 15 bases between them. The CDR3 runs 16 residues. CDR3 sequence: CASSPGTSPNTGELFF. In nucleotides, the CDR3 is TGTGCCAGCAGCCCAGGGACATCCCCCAACACCGGGGAGCTGTTTTTT.

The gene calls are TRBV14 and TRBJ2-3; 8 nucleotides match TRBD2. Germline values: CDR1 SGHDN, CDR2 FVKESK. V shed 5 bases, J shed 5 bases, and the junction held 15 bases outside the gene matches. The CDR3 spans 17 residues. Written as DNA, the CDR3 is TGTGCCAGCAGCTCGGAAAGGCCTAGCGGGTTAGAAGATACGCAGTATTTT. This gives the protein CASSSERPSGLEDTQYF.

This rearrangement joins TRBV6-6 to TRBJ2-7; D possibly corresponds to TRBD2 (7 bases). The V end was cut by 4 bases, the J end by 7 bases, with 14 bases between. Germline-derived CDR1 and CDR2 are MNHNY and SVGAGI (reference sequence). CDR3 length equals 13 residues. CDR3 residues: CASSSGGAREQYF. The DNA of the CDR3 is TGTGCCAGCAGTTCTGGGGGGGCGAGAGAGCAGTACTTC.

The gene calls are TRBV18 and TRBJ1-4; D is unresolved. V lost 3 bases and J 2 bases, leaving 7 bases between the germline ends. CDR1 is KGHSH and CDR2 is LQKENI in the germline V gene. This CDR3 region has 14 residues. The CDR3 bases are TGTGCCAGCTCACCTGGCGGGACTAATGAAAAACTGTTTTTT. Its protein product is CASSPGGTNEKLFF.

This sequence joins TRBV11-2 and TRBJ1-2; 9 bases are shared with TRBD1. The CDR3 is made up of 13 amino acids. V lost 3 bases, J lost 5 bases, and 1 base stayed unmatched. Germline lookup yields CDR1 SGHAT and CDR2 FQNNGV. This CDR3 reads CASSFGTGYGYTF. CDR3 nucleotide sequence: TGTGCCAGCAGCTTTGGGACAGGGTATGGCTACACCTTC.

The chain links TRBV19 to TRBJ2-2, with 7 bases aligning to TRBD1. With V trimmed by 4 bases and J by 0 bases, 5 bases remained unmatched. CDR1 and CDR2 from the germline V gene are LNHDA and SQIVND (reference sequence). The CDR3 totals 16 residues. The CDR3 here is CASSTLGTANTGELFF. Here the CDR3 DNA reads TGTGCCAGTAGTACCTTGGGGACAGCGAACACCGGGGAGCTGTTTTTT. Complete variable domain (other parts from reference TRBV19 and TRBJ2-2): DGGITQSPKYLFRKEGQNVTLSCEQNLNHDAMYWYRQDPGQGLRLIYYSQIVNDFQKGDIAEGYSVSREKKESFPLTVTSAQKNPTAFYLCASSTLGTANTGELFFGEGSRLTVL.

CDR3 amino acids: CASSQEAGGPGGELFF. Here the CDR3 DNA reads TGCGCCAGCAGCCAAGAAGCGGGAGGACCCGGCGGGGAGCTGTTTTTT. This chain uses TRBV4-3 with TRBJ2-2; 9 bases agree with TRBD2. J lost 7 bases, V lost 0 bases, and 6 bases had no gene match. Germline V gene data show CDR1 as LGHNA and CDR2 as YSLEER. The CDR3 totals 16 residues.

In DNA, the CDR3 is TGTGCCAGCGGCCGACAGGGTTGGGGTATCGATTCACCCCTCCACTTT. This translates into CASGRQGWGIDSPLHF. The J gene is TRBJ1-6, the V gene TRBV27, with 7 bases fitting TRBD1. Looked up from germline, CDR1 is MNHEY and CDR2 is SMNVEV (reference sequence). The CDR3 is 16 residues long. Germline trimming cut 8 bases from V and 8 bases from J; bases unmatched to any gene: 15.

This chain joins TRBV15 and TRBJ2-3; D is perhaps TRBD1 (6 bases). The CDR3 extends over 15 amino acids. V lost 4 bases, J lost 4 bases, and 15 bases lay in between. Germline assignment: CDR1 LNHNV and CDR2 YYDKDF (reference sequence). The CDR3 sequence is CATSTRQVTSDTQYF. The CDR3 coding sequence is TGTGCCACCAGCACAAGACAGGTTACCTCAGATACGCAGTATTTT.

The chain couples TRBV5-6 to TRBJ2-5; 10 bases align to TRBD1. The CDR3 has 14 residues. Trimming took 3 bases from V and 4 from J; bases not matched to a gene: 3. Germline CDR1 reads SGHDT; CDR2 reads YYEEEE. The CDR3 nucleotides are TGTGCCAGCAGCTCCGGGACAGGGGTAGAGACCCAGTACTTC. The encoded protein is CASSSGTGVETQYF.

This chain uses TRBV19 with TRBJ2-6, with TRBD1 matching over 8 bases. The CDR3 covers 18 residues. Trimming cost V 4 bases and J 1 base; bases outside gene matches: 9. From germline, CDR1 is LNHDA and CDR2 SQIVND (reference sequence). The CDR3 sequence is CASSRQQGALSGANVLTF. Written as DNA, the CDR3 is TGTGCCAGTAGTAGACAGCAGGGGGCGTTGTCTGGGGCCAACGTCCTGACTTTC. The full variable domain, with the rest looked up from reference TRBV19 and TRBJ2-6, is DGGITQSPKYLFRKEGQNVTLSCEQNLNHDAMYWYRQDPGQGLRLIYYSQIVNDFQKGDIAEGYSVSREKKESFPLTVTSAQKNPTAFYLCASSRQQGALSGANVLTFGAGSRLTVL.

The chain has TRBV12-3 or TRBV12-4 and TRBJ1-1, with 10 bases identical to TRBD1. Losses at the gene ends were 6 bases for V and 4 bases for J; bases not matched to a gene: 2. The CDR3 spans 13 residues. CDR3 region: CASRTGGSTEAFF. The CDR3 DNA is TGTGCCAGCAGGACAGGGGGCTCCACTGAAGCTTTCTTT.

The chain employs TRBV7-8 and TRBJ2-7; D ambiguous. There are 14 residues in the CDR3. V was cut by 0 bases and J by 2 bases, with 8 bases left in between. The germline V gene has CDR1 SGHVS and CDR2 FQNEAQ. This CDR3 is CASSLAERTYEQYF. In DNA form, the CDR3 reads TGTGCCAGCAGCTTAGCGGAGAGAACCTACGAGCAGTACTTC.

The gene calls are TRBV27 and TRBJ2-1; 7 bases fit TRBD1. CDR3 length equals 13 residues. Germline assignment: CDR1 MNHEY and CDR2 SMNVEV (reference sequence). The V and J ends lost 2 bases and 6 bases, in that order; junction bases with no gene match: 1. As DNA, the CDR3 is TGTGCCAGCAGTTTAGCAGGGGGCAATGAGCAGTTCTTC. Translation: CASSLAGGNEQFF.

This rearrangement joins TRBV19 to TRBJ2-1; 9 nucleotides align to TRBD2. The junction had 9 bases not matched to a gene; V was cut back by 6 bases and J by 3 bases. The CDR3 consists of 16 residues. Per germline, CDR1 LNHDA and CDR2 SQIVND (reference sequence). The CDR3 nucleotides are TGTGCCAGTAGACTATCTAGCGGGGTTTACTACAATGAGCAGTTCTTC. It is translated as CASRLSSGVYYNEQFF.

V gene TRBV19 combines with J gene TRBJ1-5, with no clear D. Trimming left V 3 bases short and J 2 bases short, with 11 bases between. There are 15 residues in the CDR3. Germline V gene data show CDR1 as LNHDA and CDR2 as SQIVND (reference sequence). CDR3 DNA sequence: TGTGCCAGTAGTATTGAGGATTTGGGCAATCAGCCCCAGCATTTT. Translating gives CASSIEDLGNQPQHF. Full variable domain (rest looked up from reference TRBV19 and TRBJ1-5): DGGITQSPKYLFRKEGQNVTLSCEQNLNHDAMYWYRQDPGQGLRLIYYSQIVNDFQKGDIAEGYSVSREKKESFPLTVTSAQKNPTAFYLCASSIEDLGNQPQHFGDGTRLSIL.

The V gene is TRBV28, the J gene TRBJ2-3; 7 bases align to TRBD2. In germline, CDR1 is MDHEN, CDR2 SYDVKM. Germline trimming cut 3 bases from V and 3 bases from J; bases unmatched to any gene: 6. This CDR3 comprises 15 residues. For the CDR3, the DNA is TGTGCCAGCAGTTTGAGCGGGGTAGGAACAGATACGCAGTATTTT. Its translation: CASSLSGVGTDTQYF. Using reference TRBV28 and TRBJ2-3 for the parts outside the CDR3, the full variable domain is DVKVTQSSRYLVKRTGEKVFLECVQDMDHENMFWYRQDPGLGLRLIYFSYDVKMKEKGDIPEGYSVSREKKERFSLILESASTNQTSMYLCASSLSGVGTDTQYFGPGTRLTVL.

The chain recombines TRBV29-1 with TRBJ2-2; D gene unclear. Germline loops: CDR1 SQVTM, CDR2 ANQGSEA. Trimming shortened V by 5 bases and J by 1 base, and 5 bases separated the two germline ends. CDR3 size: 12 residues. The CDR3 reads CSVTGNTGELFF. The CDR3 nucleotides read TGCAGCGTTACCGGGAACACCGGGGAGCTGTTTTTT.

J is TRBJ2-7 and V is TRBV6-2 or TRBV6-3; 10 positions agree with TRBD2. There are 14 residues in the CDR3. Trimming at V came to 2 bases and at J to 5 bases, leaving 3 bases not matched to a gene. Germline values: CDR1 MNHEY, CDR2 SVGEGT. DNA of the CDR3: TGTGCCAGCAGTTACCCTAGCGGGAGAGACGAGCAGTACTTC. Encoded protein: CASSYPSGRDEQYF.

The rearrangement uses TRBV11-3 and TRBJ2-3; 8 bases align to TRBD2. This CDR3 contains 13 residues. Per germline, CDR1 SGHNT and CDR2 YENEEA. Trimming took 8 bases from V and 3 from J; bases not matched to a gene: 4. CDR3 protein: CASSGGATDTQYF. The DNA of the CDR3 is TGTGCCAGCTCCGGGGGGGCGACAGATACGCAGTATTTT.

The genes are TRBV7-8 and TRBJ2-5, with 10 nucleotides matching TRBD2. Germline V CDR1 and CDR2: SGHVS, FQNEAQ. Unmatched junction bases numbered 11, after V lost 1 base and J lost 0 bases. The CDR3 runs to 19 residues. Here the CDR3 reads CASSLGPGGAGGYQETQYF. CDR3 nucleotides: TGTGCCAGCAGCTTAGGCCCCGGGGGAGCGGGAGGGTACCAAGAGACCCAGTACTTC. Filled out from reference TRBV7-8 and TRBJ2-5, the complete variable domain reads GAGVSQSPRYKVAKRGQDVALRCDPISGHVSLFWYQQALGQGPEFLTYFQNEAQLDKSGLPSDRFFAERPEGSVSTLKIQRTQQEDSAVYLCASSLGPGGAGGYQETQYFGPGTRLLVL.

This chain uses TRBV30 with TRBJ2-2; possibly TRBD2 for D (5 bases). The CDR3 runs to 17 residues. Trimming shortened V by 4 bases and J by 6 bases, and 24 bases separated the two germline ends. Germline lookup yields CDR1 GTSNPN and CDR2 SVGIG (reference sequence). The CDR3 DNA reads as TGTGCCTGGACGGGATGGATGGGATTTGGAAGGTCCGGGGAGCTGTTTTTT. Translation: CAWTGWMGFGRSGELFF.

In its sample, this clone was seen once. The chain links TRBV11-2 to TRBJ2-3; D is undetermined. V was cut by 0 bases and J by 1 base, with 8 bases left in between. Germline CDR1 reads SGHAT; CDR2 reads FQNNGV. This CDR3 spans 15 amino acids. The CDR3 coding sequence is TGTGCCAGCAGCTTAGACGGTTTGGGCACAGATACGCAGTATTTT. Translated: CASSLDGLGTDTQYF. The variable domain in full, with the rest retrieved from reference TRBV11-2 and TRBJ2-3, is EAGVAQSPRYKIIEKRQSVAFWCNPISGHATLYWYQQILGQGPKLLIQFQNNGVVDDSQLPKDRFSAERLKGVDSTLKIQPAKLEDSAVYLCASSLDGLGTDTQYFGPGTRLTVL.

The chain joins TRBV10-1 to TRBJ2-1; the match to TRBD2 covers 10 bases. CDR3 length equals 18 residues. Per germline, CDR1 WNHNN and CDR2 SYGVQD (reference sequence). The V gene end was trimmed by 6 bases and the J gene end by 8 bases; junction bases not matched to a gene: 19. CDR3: CASSDPLAGDSSSHEQFF. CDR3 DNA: TGCGCCAGCAGCGACCCGCTAGCGGGGGATTCTTCGTCTCATGAGCAGTTCTTC.